This TCR beta chain derives from a study of shared clonotypes between healthy human individuals. Clones were sequenced by immunoSEQ multiplex PCR, and TCRdb holds only the in-frame ones, with some missing. The table has roughly 2.2 million clones, approximately 93% seen once. Partitioning of CD4+ cells yielded a CD45RA+ naive subset and a CD45RA-negative memory subset. Germline V gives CDR1 SEHNR, CDR2 FQNEAQ (reference sequence). With 5 bases clipped from V and 1 base from J, the junction kept 12 bases outside the gene matches. This CDR3 has 17 residues. This clone was counted once. The V gene is TRBV7-9, the J gene TRBJ2-3, with TRBD2 matching over 7 bases. Sequenced: naive CD4+ T cells from PBMCs. This sample's subset: CD45RA+ positively selected. The source of this sequence is a man aged 18-30 years in good health. Some clones in this sample may be carry-over from other donors' samples. Here the CDR3 DNA reads TGTGCCAGCAGCCCGAGGGGCGGGAGAGTCGGCACAGATACGCAGTATTTT. This encodes CASSPRGGRVGTDTQYF.